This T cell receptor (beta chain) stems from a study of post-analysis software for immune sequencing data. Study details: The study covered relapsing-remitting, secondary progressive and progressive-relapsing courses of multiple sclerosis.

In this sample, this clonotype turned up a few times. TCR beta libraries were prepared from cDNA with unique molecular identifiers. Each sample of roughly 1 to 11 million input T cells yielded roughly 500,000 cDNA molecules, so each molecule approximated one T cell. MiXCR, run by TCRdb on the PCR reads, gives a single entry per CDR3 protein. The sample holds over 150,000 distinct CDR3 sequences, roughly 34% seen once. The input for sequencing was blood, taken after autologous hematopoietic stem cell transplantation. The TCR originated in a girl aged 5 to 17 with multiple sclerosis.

The CDR3 protein is CASSLALDGITEAFF. As DNA, the CDR3 is TGCGCCAGCAGCTTGGCCCTGGACGGGATTACTGAAGCTTTCTTT. The V gene is TRBV5-1, the J gene TRBJ1-1; D uncertain. This CDR3 comprises 15 residues. Germline V gene sequence: CDR1 SGHRS, CDR2 YFSETQ. The V end lost 0 bases, the J end lost 5 bases, and 14 bases lay between the germline ends.